The source of this T cell receptor beta chain is a study of cytotoxic CD8 clonotypes in ibrutinib-treated CLL. The overall study: Responses comprised 25 or so partial and 2 complete; at median approximately six years, around 14 remained remitted and about twelve progressed. Sequenced samples delivered averages of some 260,000 productive templates and 75,000 to 95,000 productive rearrangements. Broader study findings: Treatment saw public clonotypes, which were uncommon, either contract or stay stable.

Libraries were prepared by immunoSEQ multiplex PCR; TCRdb keeps only in-frame clonotypes and omits some of them. In the table there are hundreds of thousands of clones, 75% to 80% of which are singletons. Of note for this clone: Its antigen remains unidentified.

The V and J ends lost 6 bases and 2 bases respectively, with 12 bases between them. This CDR3 spans 14 amino acids. Germline CDR1 reads ENHRY; CDR2 reads SYGVKD. Sequenced here: PBMCs, sampled after 12 months of ibrutinib treatment. This receptor was identified in a human donor with chronic lymphocytic leukemia. This chain uses TRBV10-3 with TRBJ2-3; D unresolved. The chain's CDR3 is CAIRWAADTDTQYF. The CDR3 region has the DNA TGTGCCATCAGATGGGCCGCCGACACAGATACGCAGTATTTT.